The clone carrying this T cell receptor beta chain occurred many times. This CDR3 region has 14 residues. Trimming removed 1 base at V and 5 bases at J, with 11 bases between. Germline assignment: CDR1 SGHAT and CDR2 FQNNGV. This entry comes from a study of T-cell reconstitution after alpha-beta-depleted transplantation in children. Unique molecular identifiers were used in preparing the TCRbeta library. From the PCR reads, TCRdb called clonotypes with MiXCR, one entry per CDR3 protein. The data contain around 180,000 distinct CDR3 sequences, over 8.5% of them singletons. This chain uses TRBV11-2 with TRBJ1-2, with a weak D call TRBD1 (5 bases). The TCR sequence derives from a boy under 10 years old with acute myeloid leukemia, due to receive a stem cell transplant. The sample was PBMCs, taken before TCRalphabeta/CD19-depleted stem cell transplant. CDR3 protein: CASSLGGKTYGYTF. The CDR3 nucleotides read TGTGCCAGCAGCTTAGGGGGCAAGACGTATGGCTACACCTTC. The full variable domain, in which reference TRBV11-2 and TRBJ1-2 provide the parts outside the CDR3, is EAGVAQSPRYKIIEKRQSVAFWCNPISGHATLYWYQQILGQGPKLLIQFQNNGVVDDSQLPKDRFSAERLKGVDSTLKIQPAKLEDSAVYLCASSLGGKTYGYTFGSGTRLTVV.